This T cell receptor (beta chain) was sequenced during a study of cytotoxic CD8 clonotypes in ibrutinib-treated CLL. V gave up 3 bases and J gave up 8 bases, with 10 bases separating them. CDR3 length: 11 amino acids. Germline V CDR1 and CDR2: DFQATT, SNEGSKA (reference sequence). Produced via immunoSEQ multiplex PCR; TCRdb's table is partial and in-frame only. The sample consists of tens of thousands of clones, approximately 50% of them appearing once. The chain joins TRBV20-1 to TRBJ1-2; D unclear. Material: PBMCs, obtained at disease progression, from a patient treated with ibrutinib. The TCR originated in a human donor with chronic lymphocytic leukemia. In nucleotides, the CDR3 is TGCAGTGCTAGGGGGTTCAAGGGCTACACCTTC. Its translation: CSARGFKGYTF.